The source of this TCR beta chain is a study of CXCR3-negative and CXCR3-positive naive CD8 T cells. Study-level results: Greater hydrophobicity was found in TRB CDR3s of CXCR3-positive naive cells than of CXCR3-negative naive cells.

UMI-labeled TRB cDNA libraries were prepared by 5' RACE. For each CDR3 protein, TCRdb gives one entry from its re-call of the 5' RACE reads, without DNA. This sample's table has over 100,000 distinct CDR3 sequences. Germline V gene sequence: CDR1 SGHRS, CDR2 YFSETQ. CDR3 length equals 19 residues. Of note for this clonotype: The antigen is undetermined.

Every CD8+ T cell subset underwent triplicate sorting at around 300,000 cells apiece. The TCR was taken from a human donor in good health. Some clones in this sample may be carry-over from other donors' samples. Sequences were obtained from naive CXCR3- CD8+ T cells from blood. Documented subset: CD45RO-CCR7+CD27+CD95- naive CD8+ T cells lacking CXCR3 (TNR3-). This chain joins TRBV5-1 and TRBJ2-7; TCRdb returns TRBD1, unconfirmable since there is no DNA. This CDR3 is CASSSSQGPLTETTYEQYF.